These 28 T cell receptor beta chains were all obtained from the same sample, sequenced in a study of shared clonotypes between healthy human individuals. CD45RO-negative cells were positively selected for CCR7, leaving out terminally differentiated effector memory CD45RA+ cells. Assay used: immunoSEQ multiplex PCR; TCRdb lists only in-frame clones, some missing. The sample records about 2.1 million clones, 80% to 95% being singletons. The sample taken for sequencing was naive CD8+ T cells from PBMCs. The source of these receptors is a man aged 18 to 29 in good health. Some clones in this sample may be carry-over from other donors' samples.

The chain combines TRBV11-2 with TRBJ1-3; D remains unclear. The CDR3 length is 17 residues. The V gene lost 1 base and the J gene lost 0 bases, with 13 bases spanning the gap. Looked up from germline, CDR1 is SGHAT and CDR2 is FQNNGV. The CDR3 nucleotides are TGTGCCAGCAGCTTAGGAGGTCTCCATCTCTCTGGAAACACCATATATTTT. This translates into CASSLGGLHLSGNTIYF.

The V and J genes are TRBV6-6 and TRBJ2-2; 12 bases map to TRBD2. V lost 5 bases, J lost 7 bases, and 8 bases stayed unmatched. The CDR3 consists of 16 residues. Germline CDR1 reads MNHNY; CDR2 reads SVGAGI (reference sequence). The CDR3 nucleotides read TGTGCCAGCAGTCTCCTAGCGGGAGGGCCGCACGGGGAGCTGTTTTTT. It codes for CASSLLAGGPHGELFF.

The chain links TRBV5-1 to TRBJ2-7; D may be TRBD1 or TRBD2 (5 bases each). Germline CDR1 SGHRS, CDR2 YFSETQ. V was shortened by 6 bases and J by 2 bases, with 15 bases between the two germline ends. This CDR3 contains 14 residues. CDR3 in amino acids: CASNPGTTTYEQYF. The DNA for the CDR3 is TGCGCCAGCAACCCCGGGACCACTACCTACGAGCAGTACTTC.

CDR3 in DNA: TGTGCCAGCAGCCCCGGACTAGCGGGGTTTACCTACGAGCAGTACTTC. Amino acid sequence: CASSPGLAGFTYEQYF. V gene TRBV7-9 combines with J gene TRBJ2-7; TRBD2 matches 12 bases. V shed 5 bases and J 2 bases; nucleotides not matched to a gene: 7. The germline CDR1 and CDR2 sequences are SEHNR and FQNEAQ (reference sequence). The CDR3 is 16 amino acids.

This chain links TRBV10-2 with TRBJ1-2; 7 bases are a match to TRBD1. Looked up from germline, CDR1 is WSHSY and CDR2 is SAAADI. The CDR3 contains 14 residues. J lost 4 bases, V lost 6 bases, and 8 bases had no gene match. CDR3 DNA sequence: TGCGCCAGCAGCGGGGTCGGGACAGTCTATGGCTACACCTTC. This gives the protein CASSGVGTVYGYTF.

The chain couples TRBV5-4 to TRBJ2-7; D is perhaps TRBD2 (6 bases). The CDR3 has 15 amino acids. The V gene's germline CDR1 is SGHNT and CDR2 YYREEE (reference sequence). Trimming pared 0 bases from V and 1 base from J, leaving 11 bases between. The CDR3 loop reads CASSLEVAESYEQYF. CDR3 in DNA: TGTGCCAGCAGCTTGGAGGTAGCGGAGTCCTACGAGCAGTACTTC.

The rearrangement links TRBV29-1 to TRBJ2-1; tentative D call: TRBD2 (5 bases). CDR1 is SQVTM and CDR2 is ANQGSEA in the germline V gene. The CDR3 loop spans 13 amino acids. V was pared by 3 bases and J by 4 bases, with 10 bases between. CDR3 in DNA: TGCAGCGTTGACCTCGGACTGTACAATGAGCAGTTCTTC. Translation: CSVDLGLYNEQFF.

The chain links TRBV28 to TRBJ1-2; no definite D call. Germline CDR1 reads MDHEN; CDR2 reads SYDVKM. V dropped 1 base and J dropped 14 bases, with 11 bases sitting between them. This CDR3 comprises 11 residues. As DNA, the CDR3 is TGTGCCAGCAGTTTATTCGGCCCCTTTACCTTC. It translates to CASSLFGPFTF.

V usage is TRBV29-1 and J usage is TRBJ1-2; 8 nucleotides match TRBD1. Germline loops: CDR1 SQVTM, CDR2 ANQGSEA. With 3 bases clipped from V and 2 bases from J, the junction kept 5 bases outside the gene matches. The CDR3 consists of 14 residues. This chain's CDR3 is CSVEARTGNYGYTF. CDR3 sequence (DNA): TGCAGCGTTGAGGCCAGGACAGGGAACTATGGCTACACCTTC.

V is TRBV4-2 and J is TRBJ2-1, with 11 bases identical to TRBD2. V was clipped by 3 bases and J by 7 bases; unmatched bases: 14. Germline V gene data show CDR1 as LGHNA and CDR2 as YNFKEQ. The CDR3 is 18 amino acids. The CDR3 sequence is CASSQTAQLAGGPNEQFF. The CDR3 DNA sequence: TGTGCCAGCAGCCAGACCGCACAATTAGCGGGAGGGCCTAATGAGCAGTTCTTC.

This chain joins TRBV30 and TRBJ2-5; D gene unclear. The J call may be wrong; the DNA end is better matched by TRBJ2-7. The germline CDR1 and CDR2 sequences are GTSNPN and SVGIG (reference sequence). The CDR3 is 15 residues long. The chain's CDR3 is CAWSVGLSVSYEQYF. DNA for the CDR3: TGTGCCTGGAGTGTAGGTTTGTCGGTGTCCTACGAGCAGTACTTC.

V is TRBV23-1 and J is TRBJ2-7; a possible D gene is TRBD1 (5 bases). TRBV23-1 is treated as an ORF (open reading frame) with a function not yet certain. Trimming stripped 4 bases from V and 2 bases from J, with 9 bases between. This CDR3 has 13 residues. Here the CDR3 reads CASSPGSPYEQYF. CDR3 bases: TGCGCCAGCAGTCCAGGGTCCCCCTACGAGCAGTACTTC.

The chain has TRBV4-3 and TRBJ2-7, with 11 positions matching TRBD2. CDR3 length equals 16 residues. CDR1 and CDR2 (germline): LGHNA, YSLEER. V was pared by 4 bases and J by 2 bases, with 7 bases of the junction left unmatched. The CDR3, as DNA: TGCGCCAGCAGCCGCATACTAGCGGGAGCACCCTACGAGCAGTACTTC. Encoded protein: CASSRILAGAPYEQYF.

V gene TRBV15 combines with J gene TRBJ1-2; possible D gene TRBD1, 6 bases. V was pared by 5 bases and J by 2 bases, with 12 bases between. The germline CDR1 and CDR2 sequences are LNHNV and YYDKDF (reference sequence). This CDR3 contains 14 residues. The CDR3 protein is CATSPGGLNYGYTF. CDR3 DNA sequence: TGTGCCACCAGCCCCGGGGGCCTAAACTATGGCTACACCTTC. The full variable domain, its missing parts supplied by reference TRBV15 and TRBJ1-2, is DAMVIQNPRYQVTQFGKPVTLSCSQTLNHNVMYWYQQKSSQAPKLLFHYYDKDFNNEADTPDNFQSRRPNTSFCFLDIRSPGLGDTAMYLCATSPGGLNYGYTFGSGTRLTVV.

The V call is TRBV7-9, the J call TRBJ2-2; no clear D. The germline V gene encodes CDR1 SEHNR and CDR2 FQNEAQ (reference sequence). The V and J ends lost 4 bases and 7 bases respectively, with 10 bases between them. There are 13 residues in the CDR3. The CDR3 protein is CASSSKMVGELFF. The DNA for the CDR3 is TGTGCCAGCAGCTCAAAGATGGTCGGGGAGCTGTTTTTT.

V gene TRBV21-1 combines with J gene TRBJ2-3; the table's D call TRBD1 went unverified against the DNA. TRBV21-1 is given as a pseudogene. The CDR3 is 19 residues long. The DNA for the CDR3 is TGTGCCAGCAGCCCGTGGACAGGGAAGGCCTCGACGAGCACAGATACGCAGTATTTT. It yields the protein CASSPWTGKASTSTDTQYF.

The chain combines TRBV2 with TRBJ1-2; D not certain. The V end lost 7 bases, the J end lost 3 bases, and 21 bases lay between the germline ends. There are 16 residues in the CDR3. CDR1 SNHLY and CDR2 FYNNEI come from the germline V gene. CDR3 bases: TGTGCCAGCATCGGGCGAAACCCTTCAGCCGACTATGGCTACACCTTC. It specifies CASIGRNPSADYGYTF.

J is TRBJ2-7 and V is TRBV28, with TRBD1 as a possible D gene (6 bases). Germline assignment: CDR1 MDHEN and CDR2 SYDVKM. Between the trimmed V and J ends, which lost 4 bases and 0 bases, there was a span of 13 bases. This CDR3 is built from 15 residues. The CDR3 bases are TGTGCCAGCAGTTCCAGCCGGGACATCTCCTACGAGCAGTACTTC. Amino acid sequence: CASSSSRDISYEQYF.

The V and J genes are TRBV25-1 and TRBJ2-1; TRBD2 might be the D (6 bases). Germline V gene sequence: CDR1 MGHDK, CDR2 SYGVNS. The CDR3 is 15 amino acids. The V end lost 3 bases, the J end lost 8 bases, and 17 bases lay between the germline ends. The CDR3, as DNA: TGTGCCAGCAGTGAGGGAGCGGGTAAAGCCGATGAGCAGTTCTTC. This encodes CASSEGAGKADEQFF.

The CDR3 protein is CASSEGAAYNEQFF. The CDR3 DNA is TGTGCCAGCAGTGAAGGCGCCGCATACAATGAGCAGTTCTTC. The V call is TRBV6-1, the J call TRBJ2-1; the D is unclear. V gave up 1 base and J gave up 4 bases, with 8 bases separating them. The germline V gene has CDR1 MNHNS and CDR2 SASEGT. The CDR3 loop spans 14 amino acids.

This sequence joins TRBV27 and TRBJ2-2, with 8 bases identical to TRBD1. Germline loops: CDR1 MNHEY, CDR2 SMNVEV (reference sequence). V shed 2 bases and J 7 bases; nucleotides not matched to a gene: 6. CDR3 length: 15 residues. The CDR3 region has the DNA TGTGCCAGCAGTTTAAGTCAGGGGGCATACGGGGAGCTGTTTTTT. This gives the protein CASSLSQGAYGELFF.

The table lists this clone with a count of one. The chain employs TRBV18 and TRBJ1-4; D is undetermined. V lost 6 bases and J 6 bases, leaving 20 bases between the germline ends. CDR3 length: 16 amino acids. Germline CDR1 is KGHSH and CDR2 is LQKENI. The CDR3 here is CASSQGPSPVDEKLFF. In DNA, the CDR3 is TGTGCCAGCTCCCAAGGACCCTCCCCGGTTGATGAAAAACTGTTTTTT.

The chain is built from TRBV29-1 and TRBJ1-1; D gene ambiguous. Deletions cut 1 base from V and 0 bases from J, with 12 bases between. The V gene's germline CDR1 is SQVTM and CDR2 ANQGSEA. The CDR3 is 15 residues long. CDR3 nucleotides: TGCAGCGTTGAAGGGGGTACCTACATGAACACTGAAGCTTTCTTT. Encoded protein: CSVEGGTYMNTEAFF.

The chain carries TRBV4-3 and TRBJ1-1; tentatively, D is TRBD1 (6 bases). The CDR3 sequence is 15 residues long. The V end was cut by 0 bases, the J end by 6 bases, with 14 bases between. The V gene's germline CDR1 is LGHNA and CDR2 YSLEER. CDR3 region: CASSQEGAGMAEAFF. The CDR3 region has the DNA TGCGCCAGCAGCCAAGAGGGGGCAGGGATGGCTGAAGCTTTCTTT.

The rearrangement uses TRBV28 and TRBJ2-7; tentatively, D is TRBD2 (5 bases). The CDR3 totals 16 residues. CDR1 and CDR2 (germline): MDHEN, SYDVKM. Trimming removed 6 bases from V and 8 bases from J, with 26 bases in between. The CDR3 coding sequence is TGTGCCAGCAGCCTCCCCCAAGGAGGCGGGCTCAAGAAGCAGTACTTC. It yields the protein CASSLPQGGGLKKQYF.

This chain joins TRBV5-5 and TRBJ2-5; D uncertain. The CDR3 totals 12 residues. Between the trimmed V and J ends, which lost 0 bases and 1 base, there was a span of 1 base. The germline V gene has CDR1 SGHKS and CDR2 YYEKEE (reference sequence). CDR3 residues: CASSLAQETQYF. The CDR3 DNA is TGTGCCAGCAGCTTGGCCCAAGAGACCCAGTACTTC.

The chain joins TRBV9 to TRBJ2-7; D gene unclear. Germline V gives CDR1 SGDLS, CDR2 YYNGEE. The CDR3 has 14 amino acids. V was cut by 4 bases and J by 2 bases, with 13 bases left in between. This chain's CDR3 is CASSRTDGAYEQYF. CDR3 coding DNA: TGTGCCAGCAGCCGCACGGACGGCGCCTACGAGCAGTACTTC.

This clone has a single count. The chain recombines TRBV7-8 with TRBJ2-7, with TRBD2 identical over 9 bases. J gave up 2 bases and V 4 bases, and 9 bases lay outside the gene matches. CDR1 and CDR2 (germline): SGHVS, FQNEAQ. This CDR3 comprises 16 residues. The CDR3 coding sequence is TGTGCCAGCAGCTCGCGGGAGGGCCCCATCCCCTACGAGCAGTACTTC. It specifies CASSSREGPIPYEQYF.